Below, one T cell receptor beta chain is given with its context. Its antigen is unknown. The PCR used 60 Vbeta and 13 Jbeta primers. Profiled with immunoSEQ multiplex PCR; TCRdb holds only in-frame clones, not every one. The sample shows 75,000 to 90,000 clones, around 77% of them seen only once. Germline values: CDR1 PRHDT, CDR2 FYEKMQ (reference sequence). J lost 1 base, V lost 6 bases, and 6 bases had no gene match. This CDR3 spans 18 amino acids. The data were obtained in a study of cytomegalovirus exposure and HLA in healthy donors. For the study at large: Findings of an earlier analysis included roughly 110 million unique TCR beta sequences from some 190 million T cells. Notes on the study in general: A link between a missense DCLRE1C variant and TCR beta V- and J-gene trimming emerged from a later analysis. Later analysis found that TCR beta chains associated with HLA were more clonally expanded than other, equally common chains.

The V and J genes are TRBV13 and TRBJ2-2, with TRBD2 identical over 15 bases. Input material: PBMCs. The TCR was taken from a man aged 50 to 60 in good health and CMV-seronegative. CDR3 loop: CASSSGLAGGQNTGELFF. The CDR3 DNA sequence: TGTGCCAGCAGTTCGGGACTAGCGGGGGGACAGAACACCGGGGAGCTGTTTTTT.